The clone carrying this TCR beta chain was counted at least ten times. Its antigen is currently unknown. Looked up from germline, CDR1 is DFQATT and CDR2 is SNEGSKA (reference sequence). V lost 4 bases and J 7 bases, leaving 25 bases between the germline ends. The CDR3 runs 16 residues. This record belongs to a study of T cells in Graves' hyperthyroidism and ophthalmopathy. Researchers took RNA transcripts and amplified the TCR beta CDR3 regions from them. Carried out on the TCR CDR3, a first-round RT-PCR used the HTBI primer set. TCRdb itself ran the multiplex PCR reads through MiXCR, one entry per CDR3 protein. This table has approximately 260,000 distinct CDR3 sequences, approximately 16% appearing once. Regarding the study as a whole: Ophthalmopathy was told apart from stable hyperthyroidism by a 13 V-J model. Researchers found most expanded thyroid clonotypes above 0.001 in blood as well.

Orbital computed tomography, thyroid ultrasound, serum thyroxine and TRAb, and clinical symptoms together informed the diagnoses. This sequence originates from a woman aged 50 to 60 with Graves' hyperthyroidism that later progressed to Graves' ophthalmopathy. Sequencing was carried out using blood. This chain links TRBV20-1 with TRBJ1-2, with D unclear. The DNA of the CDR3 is TGCAGTGCTATTCAGTCTAAGTTGCCCGTCGTGGGTGGCTACACCTTC. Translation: CSAIQSKLPVVGGYTF.